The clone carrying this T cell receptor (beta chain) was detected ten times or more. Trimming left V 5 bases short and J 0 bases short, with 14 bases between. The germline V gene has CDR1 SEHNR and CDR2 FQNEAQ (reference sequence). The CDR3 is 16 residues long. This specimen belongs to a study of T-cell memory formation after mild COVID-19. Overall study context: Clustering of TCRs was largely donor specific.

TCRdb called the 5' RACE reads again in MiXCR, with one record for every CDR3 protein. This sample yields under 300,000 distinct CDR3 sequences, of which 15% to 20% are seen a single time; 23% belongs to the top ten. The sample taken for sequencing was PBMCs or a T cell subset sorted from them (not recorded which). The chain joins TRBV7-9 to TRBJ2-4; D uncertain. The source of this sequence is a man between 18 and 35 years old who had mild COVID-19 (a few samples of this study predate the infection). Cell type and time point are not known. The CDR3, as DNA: TGTGCCAGCAGCCCACCCTATATTCTAGCCAAAAACATTCAGTACTTC. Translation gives CASSPPYILAKNIQYF.